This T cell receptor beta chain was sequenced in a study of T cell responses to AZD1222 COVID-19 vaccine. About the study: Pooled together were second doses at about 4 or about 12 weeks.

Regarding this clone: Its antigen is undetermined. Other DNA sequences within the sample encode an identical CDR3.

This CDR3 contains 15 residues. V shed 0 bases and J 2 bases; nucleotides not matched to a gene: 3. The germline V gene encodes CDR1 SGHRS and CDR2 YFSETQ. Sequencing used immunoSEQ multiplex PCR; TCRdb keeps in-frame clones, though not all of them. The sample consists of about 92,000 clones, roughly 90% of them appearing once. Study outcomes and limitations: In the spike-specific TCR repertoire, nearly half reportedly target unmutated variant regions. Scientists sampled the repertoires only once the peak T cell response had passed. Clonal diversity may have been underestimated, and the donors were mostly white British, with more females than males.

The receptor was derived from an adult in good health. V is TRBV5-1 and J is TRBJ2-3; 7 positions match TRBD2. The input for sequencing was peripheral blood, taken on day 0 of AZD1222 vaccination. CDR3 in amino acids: CASSLAAGATDTQYF. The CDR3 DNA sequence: TGCGCCAGCAGCTTGGCCGCGGGAGCCACAGATACGCAGTATTTT.